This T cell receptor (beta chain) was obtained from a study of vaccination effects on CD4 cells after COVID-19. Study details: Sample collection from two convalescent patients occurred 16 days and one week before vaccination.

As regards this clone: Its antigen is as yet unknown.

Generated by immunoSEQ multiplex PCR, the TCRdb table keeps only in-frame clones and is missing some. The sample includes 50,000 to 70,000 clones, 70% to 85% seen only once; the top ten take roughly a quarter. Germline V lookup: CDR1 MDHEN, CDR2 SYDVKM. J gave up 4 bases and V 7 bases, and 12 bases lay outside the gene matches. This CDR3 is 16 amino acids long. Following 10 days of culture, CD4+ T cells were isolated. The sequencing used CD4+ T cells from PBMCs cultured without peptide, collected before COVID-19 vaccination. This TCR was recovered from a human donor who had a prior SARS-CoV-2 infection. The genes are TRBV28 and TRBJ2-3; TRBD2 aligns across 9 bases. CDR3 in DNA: TGTGCCAGCAAGCTGGATGAGCGGGGGGTCCCAGATACGCAGTATTTT. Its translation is CASKLDERGVPDTQYF.